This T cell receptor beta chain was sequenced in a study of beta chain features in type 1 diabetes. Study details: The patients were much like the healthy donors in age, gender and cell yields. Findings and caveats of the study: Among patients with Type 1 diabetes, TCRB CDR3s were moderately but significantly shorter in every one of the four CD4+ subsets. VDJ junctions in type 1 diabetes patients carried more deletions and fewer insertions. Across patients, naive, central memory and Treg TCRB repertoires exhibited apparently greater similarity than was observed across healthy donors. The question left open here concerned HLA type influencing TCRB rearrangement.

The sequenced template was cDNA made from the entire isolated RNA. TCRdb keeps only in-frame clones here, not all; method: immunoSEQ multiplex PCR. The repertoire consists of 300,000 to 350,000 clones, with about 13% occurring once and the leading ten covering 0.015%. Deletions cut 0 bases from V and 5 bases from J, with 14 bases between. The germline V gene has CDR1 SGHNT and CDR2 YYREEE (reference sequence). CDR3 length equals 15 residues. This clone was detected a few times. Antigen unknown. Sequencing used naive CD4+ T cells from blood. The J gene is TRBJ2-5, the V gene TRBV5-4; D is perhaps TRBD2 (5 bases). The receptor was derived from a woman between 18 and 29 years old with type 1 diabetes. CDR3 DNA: TGTGCCAGCAGCTTGGAAGGCGGGTTGTTTGAGACCCAGTACTTC. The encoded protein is CASSLEGGLFETQYF.